The 23 T cell receptor beta chains presented below share a single source sample, sequenced in a study of shared clonotypes between healthy human individuals. Produced via immunoSEQ multiplex PCR; TCRdb's table is partial and in-frame only. This sample has approximately 1.5 million clones, with 95% to 99% found just once. Sequencing was done on a sample of naive CD4+ T cells sorted from blood. The sample's subset: CD45RA+ positively selected. The receptor set was obtained from a man aged 25-40 years in good health.

This clone was detected only once. The chain links TRBV9 to TRBJ1-4; 8 positions agree with TRBD1. Germline lookup yields CDR1 SGDLS and CDR2 YYNGEE. V dropped 4 bases and J dropped 5; count of bases not matched to a gene: 7. This CDR3 contains 15 residues. This CDR3 reads CASSLRQGRNEKLFF. CDR3 in DNA: TGTGCCAGCAGCCTAAGACAGGGGAGGAATGAAAAACTGTTTTTT.

This chain uses TRBV9 with TRBJ2-5; tentatively, D is TRBD2 (5 bases). This CDR3 has 16 residues. Deletions cut 0 bases from V and 3 bases from J, with 15 bases between. The germline gives CDR1 SGDLS, CDR2 YYNGEE. The CDR3 DNA reads TGTGCCAGCAGCGTAGGGGTGTGGGCCGGGGAAGAGACCCAGTACTTC. This codes for CASSVGVWAGEETQYF.

The J gene is TRBJ2-3, the V gene TRBV6-1; tentative D call: TRBD2 (5 bases). CDR1 is MNHNS, CDR2 SASEGT, per germline. The CDR3 covers 12 residues. Deletions cut 6 bases from V and 1 base from J, with 5 bases between. The CDR3 DNA follows: TGTGCCAGCAGGAGGGGCACAGATACGCAGTATTTT. Residues: CASRRGTDTQYF.

J is TRBJ1-1 and V is TRBV18; D gene unclear. CDR3 size: 14 residues. The germline V gene has CDR1 KGHSH and CDR2 LQKENI. Trimming took off 4 bases at V and 1 base at J, with 10 bases between the two ends. CDR3 nucleotide sequence: TGTGCCAGCTCACGAGGGATGCAGAACACTGAAGCTTTCTTT. Translated: CASSRGMQNTEAFF.

CDR3 loop: CASSLGVASSYEQYF. CDR3 coding DNA: TGTGCCAGCAGCTTAGGGGTGGCAAGCTCCTACGAGCAGTACTTC. J is TRBJ2-7 and V is TRBV11-2; D not resolved. This CDR3 is built from 15 residues. The V end was cut by 1 base, the J end by 0 bases, with 10 bases between. CDR1 SGHAT and CDR2 FQNNGV come from the germline V gene.

A remark on this clone: Other nucleotide sequences from this sample produce the same CDR3. The chain combines TRBV5-5 with TRBJ1-1; D remains ambiguous. The germline V gene encodes CDR1 SGHKS and CDR2 YYEKEE (reference sequence). The CDR3 is 11 residues long. The germline V and J ends were trimmed by 2 bases and 2 bases, with 1 base remaining between them. CDR3 in amino acids: CASSLNTEAFF. The DNA of the CDR3 is TGTGCCAGCAGCTTAAACACTGAAGCTTTCTTT.

The chain has TRBV5-4 and TRBJ2-3, with 7 bases lining up with TRBD1. There are 15 residues in the CDR3. The germline V gene encodes CDR1 SGHNT and CDR2 YYREEE (reference sequence). J was trimmed by 4 bases and V by 0 bases; bases with no gene match: 5. The CDR3 protein is CASSLGQGRADTQYF. CDR3 DNA sequence: TGTGCCAGCAGCTTGGGACAGGGTCGGGCAGATACGCAGTATTTT.

The chain carries TRBV18 and TRBJ2-3; perhaps D is TRBD1 or TRBD2 (5 bases each). The V and J ends lost 6 bases and 3 bases respectively, with 10 bases between them. CDR3 size: 13 residues. Germline V gene data show CDR1 as KGHSH and CDR2 as LQKENI. The CDR3 loop is CASSLEGTDTQYF. CDR3 coding DNA: TGTGCCAGCTCCCTTGAGGGGACAGATACGCAGTATTTT.

The V gene is TRBV30, the J gene TRBJ2-7; D gene unclear. This CDR3 spans 12 amino acids. Germline-derived CDR1 and CDR2 are GTSNPN and SVGIG (reference sequence). V lost 8 bases to trimming and J lost 2 bases, with 13 bases between them. This CDR3 reads CALGWQAYEQYF. CDR3 nucleotide sequence: TGTGCCCTTGGGTGGCAGGCCTACGAGCAGTACTTC. The variable domain in full, completed from reference TRBV30 and TRBJ2-7, reads SQTIHQWPATLVQPVGSPLSLECTVEGTSNPNLYWYRQAAGRGLQLLFYSVGIGQISSEVPQNLSASRPQDRQFILSSKKLLLSDSGFYLCALGWQAYEQYFGPGTRLTVT.

The chain combines TRBV5-1 with TRBJ1-2; 9 bases agree with TRBD1. From germline, CDR1 is SGHRS and CDR2 YFSETQ. The CDR3 consists of 17 residues. V lost 4 bases and J lost 7; bases outside the gene matches: 17. CDR3 sequence: CASSTPGQGARSSGYTF. The CDR3 coding sequence is TGCGCCAGCAGCACTCCGGGACAGGGCGCTAGGTCTTCTGGCTACACCTTC.

The gene calls are TRBV19 and TRBJ2-7; TRBD2 might be the D (5 bases). The CDR3 length is 14 residues. Germline V gene lookup returns CDR1 LNHDA and CDR2 SQIVND (reference sequence). Trimming pared 3 bases from V and 6 bases from J, leaving 15 bases between. The CDR3 spells CASSIRGREGEQYF. The CDR3, as DNA: TGTGCCAGTAGTATTCGTGGGAGAGAAGGCGAGCAGTACTTC. The whole variable domain, filled in from reference TRBV19 and TRBJ2-7, reads DGGITQSPKYLFRKEGQNVTLSCEQNLNHDAMYWYRQDPGQGLRLIYYSQIVNDFQKGDIAEGYSVSREKKESFPLTVTSAQKNPTAFYLCASSIRGREGEQYFGPGTRLTVT.

The rearrangement links TRBV14 to TRBJ2-1; D is undetermined. Trimming took 3 bases from V and 6 from J, leaving 6 bases between them. Germline-derived CDR1 and CDR2 are SGHDN and FVKESK. The CDR3 is made up of 12 amino acids. DNA for the CDR3: TGTGCCAGCAGCCATAAGCTCAATGAGCAGTTCTTC. Protein: CASSHKLNEQFF.

The V and J genes are TRBV7-9 and TRBJ2-6, with D unresolved. Deletions cut 6 bases from V and 0 bases from J, with 12 bases between. The CDR3 is 16 residues long. Germline CDR1 SEHNR, CDR2 FQNEAQ (reference sequence). CDR3 loop: CASSSKQNSGANVLTF. DNA for the CDR3: TGTGCCAGCAGTTCTAAACAGAACTCTGGGGCCAACGTCCTGACTTTC.

This clone was detected once. J is TRBJ1-1 and V is TRBV28; 9 nucleotides agree with TRBD1. J gave up 5 bases and V 7 bases, and 11 bases lay outside the gene matches. Germline CDR1 reads MDHEN; CDR2 reads SYDVKM. The CDR3 is 15 amino acids. CDR3 amino acids: CASTPNRGRGTEAFF. The CDR3 DNA reads TGTGCCAGCACTCCCAACAGGGGGCGAGGAACTGAAGCTTTCTTT.

V usage is TRBV6-1 and J usage is TRBJ1-5; no firm D call. V was clipped by 7 bases and J by 3 bases, with 10 bases between them. CDR1 and CDR2 (germline): MNHNS, SASEGT. The CDR3 contains 13 residues. The CDR3 loop reads CASTQTLNQPQHF. CDR3 DNA: TGTGCCAGCACCCAGACACTCAATCAGCCCCAGCATTTT.

The V and J genes are TRBV7-8 and TRBJ2-2; no clear D gene. V lost 3 bases, J lost 0 bases, and 14 bases lay in between. Germline V lookup: CDR1 SGHVS, CDR2 FQNEAQ. This CDR3 is built from 17 residues. The CDR3 DNA is TGTGCCAGCAGCTTGTCCCGGAAGACACCGAACACCGGGGAGCTGTTTTTT. Translation: CASSLSRKTPNTGELFF.

The rearrangement joins TRBV2 to TRBJ1-1; no clear D. The germline V gene encodes CDR1 SNHLY and CDR2 FYNNEI. CDR3 size: 13 residues. V lost 7 bases and J lost 0, with 9 bases in between. CDR3 in amino acids: CASMKDLNTEAFF. In DNA, the CDR3 is TGTGCCAGCATGAAAGACTTGAACACTGAAGCTTTCTTT.

The chain employs TRBV4-3 and TRBJ2-7; possible D gene TRBD2, 5 bases. In germline, CDR1 is LGHNA, CDR2 YSLEER. Deletions cut 0 bases from V and 3 bases from J, with 12 bases between. The CDR3 is 15 amino acids. The CDR3 DNA sequence: TGCGCCAGCAGCCAAGACGGTCGGGGTATCTACGAGCAGTACTTC. This gives the protein CASSQDGRGIYEQYF.

This rearrangement joins TRBV19 to TRBJ2-6; tentatively, D is TRBD1 (5 bases). CDR3 length equals 14 residues. The V and J ends lost 5 bases and 4 bases respectively, with 9 bases between them. Germline CDR1 and CDR2: LNHDA and SQIVND (reference sequence). CDR3: CASSLGRGANVLTF. The CDR3 DNA follows: TGTGCCAGTAGTCTGGGGCGCGGGGCCAACGTCCTGACTTTC.

On this clone itself: This sample includes further DNA sequences coding for the same CDR3. V and J are TRBV5-1 and TRBJ1-3; TRBD1 aligns across 7 bases. CDR3 length: 14 residues. The germline V gene has CDR1 SGHRS and CDR2 YFSETQ. The V and J ends lost 0 bases and 3 bases, in that order; junction bases with no gene match: 0. CDR3 in DNA: TGCGCCAGCAGCTTGGACAGGGGTGGAAACACCATATATTTT. Amino acids: CASSLDRGGNTIYF.

As regards this clone: The same CDR3 is also encoded by other DNA sequences in this sample. The genes are TRBV7-2 and TRBJ2-1; D might be TRBD1 (5 bases). The V gene's germline CDR1 is SGHTA and CDR2 FQGNSA. Trimming left V 3 bases short and J 0 bases short, with 12 bases between. The CDR3 runs 16 residues. The CDR3 sequence: CASSLSGASSYNEQFF. The CDR3, as DNA: TGTGCCAGCAGCTTGAGTGGGGCCAGCTCCTACAATGAGCAGTTCTTC.

The rearrangement uses TRBV7-2 and TRBJ2-7, with D unclear. Germline V gene lookup returns CDR1 SGHTA and CDR2 FQGNSA. V was clipped by 6 bases and J by 1 base, with 10 bases between them. The CDR3 loop spans 13 amino acids. CDR3 in DNA: TGTGCCAGCAGGCAGGCGATGTCCTACGAGCAGTACTTC. As protein: CASRQAMSYEQYF. Full variable domain (remainder filled in from reference TRBV7-2 and TRBJ2-7): GAGVSQSPSNKVTEKGKDVELRCDPISGHTALYWYRQSLGQGLEFLIYFQGNSAPDKSGLPSDRFSAERTGGSVSTLTIQRTQQEDSAVYLCASRQAMSYEQYFGPGTRLTVT.

The chain carries TRBV6-5 and TRBJ2-1; D not resolved. CDR3 length: 16 amino acids. From germline, CDR1 is MNHEY and CDR2 SVGAGI. Trimming removed 2 bases from V and 0 bases from J, with 11 bases in between. This chain's CDR3 is CASSYVQGLSYNEQFF. CDR3 bases: TGTGCCAGCAGTTACGTTCAAGGGCTCTCCTACAATGAGCAGTTCTTC.